Each of the 18 T cell receptor beta chains below was sequenced from the same sample in a study of OX40 agonist ivuxolimab in advanced cancers. Assay used: immunoSEQ multiplex PCR; TCRdb lists only in-frame clones, some missing. The top ten hold over 6% of the sample, which has about 76,000 clones, under 90% seen once. The material sequenced was CD4+ or CD8+ T cells sorted from blood, taken in a trial of the OX40 agonist ivuxolimab. These receptors were obtained from an adult with an advanced solid tumor such as melanoma, head and neck, liver or kidney cancer.

J is TRBJ1-3 and V is TRBV7-6; D unclear. This CDR3 comprises 16 residues. The V gene lost 0 bases and the J gene lost 4 bases, with 13 bases spanning the gap. Germline V CDR1 and CDR2: SGHVS, FNYEAQ. This CDR3 is CASSLAGPDSGNTIYF. In DNA, the CDR3 is TGTGCCAGCAGCTTAGCGGGCCCAGATTCGGGAAACACCATATATTTT.

The chain has TRBV30 and TRBJ1-1, with D possibly TRBD1 on 5 matching bases. The V end was cut by 8 bases, the J end by 5 bases, with 18 bases between. This CDR3 comprises 13 residues. Germline assignment: CDR1 GTSNPN and CDR2 SVGIG (reference sequence). CDR3: CARFTGGGTEAFF. The DNA of the CDR3 is TGTGCCCGTTTTACAGGCGGGGGGACTGAAGCTTTCTTT.

V gene TRBV2 combines with J gene TRBJ2-1, with 10 bases lining up with TRBD2. Germline loops: CDR1 SNHLY, CDR2 FYNNEI. V trimming: 6 bases; J trimming: 12 bases; junction bases outside the gene matches: 8. The CDR3 sequence is 13 residues long. CDR3 in DNA: TGTGCCAGCAGCCCGGGACTAGCGAACGTGCAGTTCTTC. Translation gives CASSPGLANVQFF.

The chain's CDR3 is CAISERLYSNQPQHF. The CDR3 nucleotides read TGTGCCATCAGTGAAAGGCTCTATAGCAATCAGCCCCAGCATTTT. V gene TRBV10-3 combines with J gene TRBJ1-5, with D uncertain. The germline CDR1 and CDR2 sequences are ENHRY and SYGVKD. The V end was cut by 3 bases, the J end by 0 bases, with 9 bases between. This CDR3 is built from 15 residues.

In this sample, this clone turned up a few times. This sequence joins TRBV6-6 and TRBJ2-5, with D perhaps matching TRBD1 (6 bases). This CDR3 has 16 residues. Germline V lookup: CDR1 MNHNY, CDR2 SVGAGI (reference sequence). The V end was cut by 5 bases, the J end by 5 bases, with 21 bases between. The CDR3 DNA sequence: TGTGCCAGCAGTCGTATTACCGGGACAAGTGGGGAGACCCAGTACTTC. Translation gives CASSRITGTSGETQYF.

The chain carries TRBV7-9 and TRBJ2-5, with 8 bases that match TRBD1. The V and J ends lost 3 bases and 1 base, in that order; junction bases with no gene match: 4. This CDR3 comprises 15 residues. CDR1 SEHNR and CDR2 FQNEAQ come from the germline V gene (reference sequence). As DNA, the CDR3 is TGTGCCAGCAGCTTTTTCGGACAGGGCCAAGAGACCCAGTACTTC. This gives the protein CASSFFGQGQETQYF.

The chain uses TRBV6-5 and TRBJ2-5, with 7 positions matching TRBD1. The CDR3 is made up of 14 amino acids. Trimming cost V 0 bases and J 3 bases; bases outside gene matches: 1. CDR1 is MNHEY, CDR2 SVGAGI, per germline. Here the CDR3 reads CASSYSTGKETQYF. CDR3 nucleotide sequence: TGTGCCAGCAGTTACTCGACAGGGAAAGAGACCCAGTACTTC.

This clone was observed a handful of times. Within the sample, other DNA sequences also encode this same CDR3. This chain links TRBV29-1 with TRBJ2-3; no clear D. This CDR3 is 12 amino acids long. Germline V gene sequence: CDR1 SQVTM, CDR2 ANQGSEA. V lost 3 bases and J lost 1, with 5 bases in between. CDR3 region: CSVDTGTDTQYF. In nucleotides, the CDR3 is TGCAGCGTTGACACTGGCACAGATACGCAGTATTTT.

The chain couples TRBV7-9 to TRBJ1-1, with D perhaps TRBD1 (5 bases). CDR1 and CDR2 from the germline V gene are SEHNR and FQNEAQ (reference sequence). V was clipped by 1 base and J by 4 bases, with 13 bases between them. The CDR3 is 15 residues long. CDR3 region: CASSLGSGWGTEAFF. The DNA of the CDR3 is TGTGCCAGCAGCTTAGGTTCAGGGTGGGGCACTGAAGCTTTCTTT.

This chain joins TRBV7-9 and TRBJ1-2; no definite D call. CDR1 is SEHNR and CDR2 is FQNEAQ in the germline V gene (reference sequence). V shed 5 bases and J shed 4 bases, with 14 bases lying between them. The CDR3 sequence is 14 residues long. The CDR3 protein is CASSQSLNGYGYTF. CDR3 coding DNA: TGTGCCAGCAGCCAGAGTCTCAACGGCTATGGCTACACCTTC.

This sequence joins TRBV5-1 and TRBJ1-1; D is uncertain. Per the germline V gene, CDR1 is SGHRS and CDR2 is YFSETQ. The CDR3 runs 14 residues. Between the trimmed V and J ends, which lost 5 bases and 4 bases, there was a span of 15 bases. The chain's CDR3 is CASSQGSTSTEAFF. The CDR3 DNA is TGCGCCAGCAGTCAAGGGTCGACGAGCACTGAAGCTTTCTTT.

CDR3 nucleotide sequence: TGTGCCTGGGGATTGTATTCCTACGAGCAGTACTTC. This sequence encodes CAWGLYSYEQYF. The V and J genes are TRBV30 and TRBJ2-7; D is unresolved. Trimming stripped 5 bases from V and 1 base from J, with 9 bases between. This CDR3 comprises 12 residues. From germline, CDR1 is GTSNPN and CDR2 SVGIG (reference sequence).

The chain carries TRBV7-2 and TRBJ1-3, with 10 bases that match TRBD1. The CDR3 runs to 15 residues. Germline V CDR1 and CDR2: SGHTA, FQGNSA. V trimming: 5 bases; J trimming: 2 bases; junction bases outside the gene matches: 3. The DNA for the CDR3 is TGTGCCAGCAGCCCAGGGACAGGGGCTGGAAACACCATATATTTT. Amino acids: CASSPGTGAGNTIYF.

This clone was counted once. This chain connects TRBV9 to TRBJ2-1; TRBD2 aligns across 9 bases. Trimming cost V 0 bases and J 7 bases; bases outside gene matches: 5. Germline CDR1 reads SGDLS; CDR2 reads YYNGEE. The CDR3 is 15 amino acids. CDR3 region: CASSVVAGGRNEQFF. Here the CDR3 DNA reads TGTGCCAGCAGCGTAGTCGCGGGGGGGCGGAATGAGCAGTTCTTC.

The gene calls are TRBV5-1 and TRBJ2-1; 8 bases fit TRBD1. Germline assignment: CDR1 SGHRS and CDR2 YFSETQ. With 0 bases clipped from V and 3 bases from J, the junction kept 5 bases outside the gene matches. This CDR3 region has 16 residues. Here the CDR3 reads CASSLDPTGGYNEQFF. Here the CDR3 DNA reads TGCGCCAGCAGCTTGGATCCCACAGGGGGCTACAATGAGCAGTTCTTC.

V usage is TRBV5-4 and J usage is TRBJ1-3; D is unresolved. This CDR3 has 15 residues. Germline assignment: CDR1 SGHNT and CDR2 YYREEE (reference sequence). Trimming shortened V by 3 bases and J by 0 bases, and 10 bases separated the two germline ends. As DNA, the CDR3 is TGTGCCAGCAGCTGGAGACCGTTCTCTGGAAACACCATATATTTT. Amino acid sequence: CASSWRPFSGNTIYF.

In regard to this clone: A read error may account for a junction end that differs from germline. This chain links TRBV7-7 with TRBJ2-7; D not resolved. The CDR3 is made up of 15 amino acids. Germline loops: CDR1 SSHAT, CDR2 FNYEAQ (reference sequence). The DNA of the CDR3 is TGTGCTAGCAGCCCGGACGTCTTCCCCTCCTACGAGCAGTACTTC. As protein: CASSPDVFPSYEQYF.

This clone showed up just a few times. The chain joins TRBV7-2 to TRBJ2-3, with D uncertain. The CDR3 length is 13 residues. The germline V gene encodes CDR1 SGHTA and CDR2 FQGNSA. With 4 bases removed from V and 11 bases from J, the gap between germline ends came to 16 bases. CDR3 in DNA: TGTGCCAGCAGCTCGTCCATTGGCGGCGGGCAGTATTTT. Translated, it gives CASSSSIGGGQYF.